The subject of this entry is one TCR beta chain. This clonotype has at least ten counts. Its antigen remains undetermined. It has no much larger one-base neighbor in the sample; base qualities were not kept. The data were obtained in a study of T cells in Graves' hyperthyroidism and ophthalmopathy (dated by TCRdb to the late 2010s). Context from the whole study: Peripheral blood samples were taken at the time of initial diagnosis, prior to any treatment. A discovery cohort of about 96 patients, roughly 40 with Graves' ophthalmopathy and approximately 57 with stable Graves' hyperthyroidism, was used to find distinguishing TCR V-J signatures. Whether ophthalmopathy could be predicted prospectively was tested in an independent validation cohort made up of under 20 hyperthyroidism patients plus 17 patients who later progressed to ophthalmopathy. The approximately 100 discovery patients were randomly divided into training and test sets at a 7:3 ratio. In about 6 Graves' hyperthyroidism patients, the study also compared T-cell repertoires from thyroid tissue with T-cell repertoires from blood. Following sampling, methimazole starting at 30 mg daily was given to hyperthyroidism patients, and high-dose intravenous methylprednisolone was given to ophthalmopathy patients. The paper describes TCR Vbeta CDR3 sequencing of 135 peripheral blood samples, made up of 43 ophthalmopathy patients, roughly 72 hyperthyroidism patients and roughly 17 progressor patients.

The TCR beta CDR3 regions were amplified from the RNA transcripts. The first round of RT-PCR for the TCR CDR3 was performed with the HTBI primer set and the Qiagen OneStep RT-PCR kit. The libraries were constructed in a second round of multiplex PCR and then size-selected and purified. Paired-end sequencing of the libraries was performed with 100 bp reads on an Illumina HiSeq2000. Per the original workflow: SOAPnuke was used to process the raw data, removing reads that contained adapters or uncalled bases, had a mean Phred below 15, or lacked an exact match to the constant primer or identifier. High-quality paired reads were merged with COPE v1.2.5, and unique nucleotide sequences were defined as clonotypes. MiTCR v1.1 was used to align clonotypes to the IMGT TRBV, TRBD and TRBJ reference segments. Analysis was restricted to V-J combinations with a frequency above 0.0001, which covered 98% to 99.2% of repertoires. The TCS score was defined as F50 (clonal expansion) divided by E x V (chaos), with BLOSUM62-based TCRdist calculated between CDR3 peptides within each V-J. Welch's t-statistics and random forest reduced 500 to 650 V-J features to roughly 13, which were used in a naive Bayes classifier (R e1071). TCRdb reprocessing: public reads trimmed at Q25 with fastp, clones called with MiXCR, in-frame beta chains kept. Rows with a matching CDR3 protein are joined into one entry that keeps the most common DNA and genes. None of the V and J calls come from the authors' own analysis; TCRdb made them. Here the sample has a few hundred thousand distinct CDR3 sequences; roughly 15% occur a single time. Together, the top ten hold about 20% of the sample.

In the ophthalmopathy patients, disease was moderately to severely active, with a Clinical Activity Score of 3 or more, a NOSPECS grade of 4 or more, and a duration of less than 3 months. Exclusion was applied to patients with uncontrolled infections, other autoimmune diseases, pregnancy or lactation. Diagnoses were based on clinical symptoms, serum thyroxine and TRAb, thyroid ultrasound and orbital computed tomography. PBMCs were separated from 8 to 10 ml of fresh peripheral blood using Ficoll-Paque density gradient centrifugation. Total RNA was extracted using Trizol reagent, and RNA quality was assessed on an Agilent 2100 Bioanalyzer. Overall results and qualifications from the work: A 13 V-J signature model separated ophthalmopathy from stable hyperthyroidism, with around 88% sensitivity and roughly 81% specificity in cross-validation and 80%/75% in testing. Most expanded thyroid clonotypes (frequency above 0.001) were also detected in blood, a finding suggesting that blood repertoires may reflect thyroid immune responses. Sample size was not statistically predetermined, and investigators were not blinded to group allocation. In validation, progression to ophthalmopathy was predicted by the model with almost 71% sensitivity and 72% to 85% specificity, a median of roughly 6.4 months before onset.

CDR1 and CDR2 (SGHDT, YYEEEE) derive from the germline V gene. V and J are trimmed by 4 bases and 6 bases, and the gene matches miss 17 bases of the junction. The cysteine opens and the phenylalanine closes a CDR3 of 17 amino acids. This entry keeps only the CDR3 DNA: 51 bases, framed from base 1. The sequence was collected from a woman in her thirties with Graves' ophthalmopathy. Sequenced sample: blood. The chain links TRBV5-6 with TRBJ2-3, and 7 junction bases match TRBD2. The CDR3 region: CASSLGRLLAARDTQYF. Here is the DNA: TGTGCCAGCAGCCTTGGGCGCCTGCTAGCGGCGCGGGATACGCAGTATTTT.